Described below is a single TCR beta chain sequence and its context. Its binding antigen is unknown. Per-base quality was not reported, and no clone a single base away is much larger than it. These data originate in a study of T cell responses to AZD1222 COVID-19 vaccine (dated by TCRdb to about 2021). With respect to the entire study: TCR sequencing was performed for roughly 250 trial participants, of whom some 200 were given two doses of AZD1222 and 26 were given two doses of MenACWY control vaccine. Enrollment into the trials was organized by age into subgroups of 18-55, 56-69 and 70-plus years, and those subgroups contained approximately 150, 30 and 60 TCR-sequenced participants, respectively.

Overall study outcomes, separate from this receptor: Spike-specific TCR breadth and depth rose significantly after two AZD1222 doses compared with day 0 and with MenACWY recipients. Reportedly, almost half of the unique spike-specific TCRs recognized epitopes lying outside the regions that are mutated in the B.1.351 and B.1.1.7 variants. Participants were mostly white British, with more females than males. The authors suggested clonal diversity may have been underestimated. Vaccine-associated CD4 TCRs spanned the whole spike protein, with dominant responses in regions 160-218 and 743-854. In the small 56-69-year group, the increase in depth fell short of significance, most likely because of low power. No day 14 peak-response samples were available, so repertoires were characterized only after the peak T cell response. Conclusions about previously exposed vaccinees were limited because only a handful of AZD1222 recipients were SARS-CoV-2 seropositive at baseline.

The CDR3 regions of human TCRbeta chains were subjected to immunosequencing. Per the original workflow: TCRs in the repertoires were compared against a reference library of SARS-CoV-2-specific TCRs that had been generated with the MIRA antigen-specificity platform. Breadth was defined as the fraction of unique TCRs that were SARS-CoV-2-associated, and depth was defined as the fraction of total T cells that were SARS-CoV-2-associated. Using the MIRA data, every spike-specific TCR was mapped to the spike region that the TCR reacted to and assigned to either a CD4 or a CD8 class. Log10-transformed breadth and depth values were compared by one-way ANOVA with Sidak's multiple comparisons tests. TCRdb stores this immuneACCESS table with in-frame sequences only. Part of the clones is absent; in the studies checked, under half of the shortfall reflects unresolved V genes, and no reason is known for the rest. For V, J and clone size, that table is used; D and trimming come from the DNA. The table for this sample lists 95,000 to 110,000 clones; about 90% of them were counted only once. 4.8% of the sample belongs to the ten largest clones.

Interpreted using the paper, the time point label stands for: about 28 days (+/-7) after the second vaccine dose. AZD1222 recipients given second doses at about 4 weeks or at about 12 weeks were pooled, since spike-specific TCR depth and breadth were not found to differ between the two schedules. Samples from vaccinated people were obtained from the UK trials COV001 and COV002, which included a single-blind randomized controlled phase 2/3 trial of AZD1222 (ChAdOx1 nCoV-19) in healthy adults. For TCRbeta chain sequencing, PBMC samples were collected from trial participants at day 0 and at day 28 after the second dose. The germline V gene (reference sequence) yields LGHDT for CDR1 and YNNKEL for CDR2. The CDR3 starts with the cysteine, ends with the phenylalanine, and has 19 residues. The CDR3 DNA has 57 bases and is translated from base 1. The germline V end is reduced by 3 bases and the J end by 3 bases; junction bases left unmatched: 18.

This TCR came from an adult who received the AZD1222 COVID-19 vaccine. The receptor chain draws on TRBV3-1 (or the pseudogene TRBV3-2) and TRBJ2-5; TRBD1 agrees with 8 junctional bases. Sequenced here: peripheral blood, sampled 28 days after the second AZD1222 dose. This receptor has the CDR3 CASSQDSGTGSALEETQYF. The nucleotides are TGTGCCAGCAGCCAGGACTCCGGGACAGGTTCGGCTTTAGAAGAGACCCAGTACTTC.